This T cell receptor (beta chain) stems from a study of response to subunit inactivated influenza vaccine. Overall study findings and caveats: Only a handful of new T cells, the authors suggested, are recruited with each seasonal influenza vaccination.

This clonotype has more than one count but fewer than ten. Its cognate antigen is unknown. MiXCR, applied by TCRdb to the RT-PCR reads, yields one record per CDR3 protein. The sample yields 650,000 to 850,000 distinct CDR3 sequences, 11% to 15% seen once. This CDR3 region has 14 residues. The V end was cut by 0 bases, the J end by 2 bases, with 5 bases between. Germline CDR1 is SGHRS and CDR2 is YFSETQ. Sequences were derived from PBMCs from blood, sampled 14 to 15 days before vaccination. The receptor comes from a man aged 50 or older who received an inactivated influenza vaccine. This chain links TRBV5-1 with TRBJ2-2; D unclear. CDR3: CASSLDYNTGELFF. The CDR3 bases are TGCGCCAGCAGCTTGGACTATAACACCGGGGAGCTGTTTTTT.